A selection of T cell receptor beta chains follows, all from one sample in a study of cytomegalovirus exposure and HLA in healthy donors. Profiled with immunoSEQ multiplex PCR; TCRdb holds only in-frame clones, not every one. Of approximately 140,000 clones listed, roughly nine tenths are singletons. What was sequenced was PBMCs. The receptors were gathered from a young man in good health and CMV-seronegative. Each CDR3 is given with its conserved first and last residue. Fields, in order: V gene, J gene, CDR3 protein.

TRBV6-4	TRBJ2-3	CASSNSLFTDTQYF
TRBV6-7	TRBJ1-4	CASSYSDGGNEKLFF
TRBV6-6	TRBJ2-7	CASKGQRSSYEQYF
TRBV11-2	TRBJ2-7	CASSLISGGHEQYF
TRBV14	TRBJ2-7	CASSAAAGTGYEQYF
TRBV27	TRBJ2-2	CASSWTGGSGELFF
TRBV6-5	TRBJ1-2	CASSIPGQGAYGYTF
TRBV6-1	TRBJ1-2	CASNEPGSTYGYTF
TRBV7-6	TRBJ2-2	CASSLSGDTGELFF
TRBV7-2	TRBJ2-1	CASSVGGGPHNEQFF
TRBV7-9	TRBJ2-3	CASSQSAGGSDTQYF
TRBV11-2	TRBJ2-5	CASGMTGVDQETQYF
TRBV5-5	TRBJ2-7	CASSFREIEQYF
TRBV4-1	TRBJ2-5	CASSQAPGQGVETQYF
TRBV19	TRBJ1-5	CASSDSGNQPQHF
TRBV10-1	TRBJ1-2	CASSIYGQGGSYGYTF
TRBV6-5	TRBJ1-2	CASSYSRRGAGGYTF
TRBV6-4	TRBJ2-3	CASSPSGGGADTQYF
TRBV27	TRBJ1-2	CASSPYTGTPYGYTF
TRBV6-1	TRBJ2-7	CASHDARLGEQYF
TRBV9	TRBJ2-2	CASSFRQGTGSTNTGELFF
TRBV25-1	TRBJ2-7	CASSEGAGYEQYF
TRBV4-1	TRBJ2-1	CASSHPRDKQFF
TRBV28	TRBJ1-3	CAIRQGASGNTIYF
TRBV4-3	TRBJ2-7	CASSQDLGLFYEQYF
TRBV18	TRBJ2-1	CASSRPGTVYNEQFF
TRBV7-9	TRBJ2-2	CASSSFGPKGTGELFF
TRBV27	TRBJ2-7	CASSSLARFGEQYF
TRBV19	TRBJ2-7	CASGPGLAYPSSYEQYF
TRBV6-6	TRBJ2-1	CASSKQTGGPYNEQFF